This T cell receptor beta chain was found in a study of cytomegalovirus exposure and HLA in healthy donors. Vbeta (60) and Jbeta (13) primers were used in the PCR. Assay: immunoSEQ multiplex PCR; the TCRdb copy retains only in-frame clones and omits some. The sample yields tens of thousands of clones, 60% to 80% seen once. This CDR3 contains 15 residues. The germline V gene has CDR1 MNHEY and CDR2 SMNVEV (reference sequence). V gave up 2 bases and J gave up 8 bases; unmatched junction bases: 9. Of note for this clone: Antigen specificity is unknown.

Points from the study as a whole: A later analysis linked some 18,000 TCR beta sequences to HLA alleles at 0.05 false discovery rate. Versus the approximately 700-donor mean, an Asian-associated ancestry cluster reportedly showed fewer N-insertions in a later analysis.

The rearrangement links TRBV27 to TRBJ1-2; 9 bases line up with TRBD1. The receptor comes from a woman in her forties or fifties in good health and CMV-seropositive. The material sequenced was PBMCs. CDR3 in DNA: TGTGCCAGCAGTTTAGAGGTCGGGACAGGGTTCGGCTACACCTTC. Translating gives CASSLEVGTGFGYTF.